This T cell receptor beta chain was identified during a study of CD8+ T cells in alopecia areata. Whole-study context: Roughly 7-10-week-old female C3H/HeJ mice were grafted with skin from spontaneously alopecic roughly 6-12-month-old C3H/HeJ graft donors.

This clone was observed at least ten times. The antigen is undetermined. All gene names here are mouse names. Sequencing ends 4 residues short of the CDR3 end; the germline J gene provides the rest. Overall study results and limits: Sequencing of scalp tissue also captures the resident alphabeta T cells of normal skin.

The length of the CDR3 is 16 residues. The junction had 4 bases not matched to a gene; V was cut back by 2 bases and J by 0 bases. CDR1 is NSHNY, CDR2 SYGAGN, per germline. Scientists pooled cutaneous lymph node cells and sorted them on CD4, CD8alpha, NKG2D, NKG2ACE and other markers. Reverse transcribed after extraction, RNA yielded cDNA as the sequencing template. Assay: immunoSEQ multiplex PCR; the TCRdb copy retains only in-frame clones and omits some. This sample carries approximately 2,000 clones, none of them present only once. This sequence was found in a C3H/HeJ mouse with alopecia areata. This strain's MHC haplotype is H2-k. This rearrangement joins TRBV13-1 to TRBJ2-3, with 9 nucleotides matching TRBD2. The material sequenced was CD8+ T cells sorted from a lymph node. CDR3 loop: CASSDLLGGSAETLYF. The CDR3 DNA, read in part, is TGTGCCAGCAGTGACTTACTGGGGGGTAGTGCAGAA.